This T cell receptor beta chain was retrieved from a study of CD8 T cells in Susac syndrome (dated by TCRdb to the late 2010s). Regarding the study in general: Among the Susac syndrome patients who were sequenced, clinically active disease was present in more than five and clinical remission was observed in 8 or 9. At the time of blood withdrawal, Susac syndrome patients were either therapy-naive, taking corticosteroids (with some also receiving IVIg), or on IVIg alone. Repertoire sequencing was used to test whether CD8+ T cell activation and differentiation in Susac syndrome was antigen driven. CD8+ T cell repertoire clonality was compared between some 12 healthy donors, some 14 Susac syndrome patients and 15 multiple sclerosis patients. Study-wide findings and limitations: Around 15 Susac-specific public clones were identified in the total CD8+ repertoire, and 5 or 6 Susac-specific public clones were identified in the CD8+ TEMRA repertoire. The TCR sequencing and HLA analysis was acknowledged to have included a relatively small number of individuals. Susac syndrome CD8+ repertoires showed clonal expansion, highest in CD8+ TEMRA cells and greater in clinically active than remitting patients.

Peripheral blood CD8+ and CD4+ T cells from healthy donors, Susac syndrome patients and multiple sclerosis patients were profiled by high-throughput TCR beta sequencing. The Susac syndrome patients fulfilled recently defined diagnostic criteria for either definite or probable disease. Bulk CD8+ and CD4+ T cells were purified by magnetic negative isolation, while CD8+ TEMRA cells were enriched using FACS. Blood was drawn into EDTA tubes, processed within 24 hours, and PBMCs were isolated by density gradient centrifugation. PBMCs intended for TCR sequencing were cryopreserved in liquid nitrogen and thawed later in a water bath at 37 degrees C. The sorted or isolated CD4+, CD8+ and CD8+ TEMRA cells had a purity of 90% or higher. About this clonotype itself: Its antigen remains unidentified. Base qualities were left out, and no much larger clone turns up one base away.

RNA was extracted using the RNeasy kit, and about 0.45 to 1 ug of the RNA was reverse transcribed with random hexamers. The immunoSEQ multiplex PCR assay, which covers 54 Vbeta and 13 Jbeta segments, was used to amplify TCR beta CDR3 regions. PCR amplification bias was corrected by using a synthetic template baseline for primer optimization and computational correction. Per the source publication's procedure: Reads were annotated to V, D and J genes according to IMGT and were analyzed with immunoSEQ Analyzer, with only productive sequences retained. To calculate clonality, Shannon entropy was normalized by log2 of the number of productive unique sequences and then subtracted from one. For each patient and control, public and private clones were evaluated within the 100 most prevalent clones. Clones were defined as Susac-specific when absent from the healthy and MS cohorts, from about 1,100 published viral clones and from other ImmuneACCESS disease sequences. TCRdb trimmed public reads at Q25 via fastp, called clones via MiXCR and kept in-frame beta chains. Duplicate CDR3 protein sequences are folded into a single record with the most common DNA and genes. The V and J calls were not made by the authors but by TCRdb's processing. A total of about 110,000 distinct CDR3 sequences appear in this sample, approximately 95% of them only once. The top ten clonotypes cover 0.41% of the sample.

The CDR3 spans 15 residues, from the cysteine through the phenylalanine. Only the CDR3 region is kept as DNA, spanning 45 bases read in frame from base 1. According to the germline V gene, CDR1 reads MGHRA and CDR2 reads YSYEKL. Trimming at the junction amounts to 2 bases on V and 0 bases on J, and the germline ends lie 8 bases apart. The rearranged chain carries TRBV4-1 and TRBJ2-4; the D gene remains uncertain. The receptor comes from a human donor with Susac syndrome. Specimen: CD8+ T cells from PBMCs. The DNA sequence is given as TGCGCCAGCAGCCAAAACGAGTTAGCCAAAAACATTCAGTACTTC. The resulting protein is CASSQNELAKNIQYF.